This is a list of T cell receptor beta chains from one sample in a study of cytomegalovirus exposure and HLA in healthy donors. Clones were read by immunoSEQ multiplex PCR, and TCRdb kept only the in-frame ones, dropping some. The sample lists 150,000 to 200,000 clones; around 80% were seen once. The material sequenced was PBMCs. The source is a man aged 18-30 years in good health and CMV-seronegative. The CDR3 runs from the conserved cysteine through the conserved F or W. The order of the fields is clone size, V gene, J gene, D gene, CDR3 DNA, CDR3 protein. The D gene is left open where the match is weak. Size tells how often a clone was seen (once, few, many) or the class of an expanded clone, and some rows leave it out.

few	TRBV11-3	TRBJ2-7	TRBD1	TGTGCCAGCAGCTTCCCGGGACAGGCCCACGAGCAGTACTTC	CASSFPGQAHEQYF
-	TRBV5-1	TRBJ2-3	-	TGCGCCAGCAGCCTCCCTCTAGCAGAGACAGATACGCAGTATTTT	CASSLPLAETDTQYF
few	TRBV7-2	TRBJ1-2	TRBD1	TGTGCCAGCAGCTTAGGACCGGGGACAGGTGGACCCTATGGCTACACCTTC	CASSLGPGTGGPYGYTF
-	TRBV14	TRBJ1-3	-	TGTGCCAGCAGCCAAGACTGGGGCAGGTTGACGAGTGGCACCATATATTTT	CASSQDWGRLTSGTIYF
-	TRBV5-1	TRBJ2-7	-	TGCGCCAGCAGCCTGGCTGCAGGGGATTACGAGCAGTACTTC	CASSLAAGDYEQYF
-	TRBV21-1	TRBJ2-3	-	TGTGCCAGCAGCAAAGGACGGGTAGCGGGAGGGCCTCGGTGCACAGATACGCAGTATTTT	CASSKGRVAGGPRCTDTQYF
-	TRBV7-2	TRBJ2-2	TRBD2	TGTGCCAGCAGCTTAGTGCGGGAGGCCGGGGAGCTGTTTTTT	CASSLVREAGELFF
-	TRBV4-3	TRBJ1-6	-	TGCGCCAGCAGCCTCACGCTAAACTCACCCCTCCACTTT	CASSLTLNSPLHF
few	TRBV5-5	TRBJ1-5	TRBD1	TGTGCCAGCAGCAAATGGACAGGGCCCAATCAGCCCCAGCATTTT	CASSKWTGPNQPQHF
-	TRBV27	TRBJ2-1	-	TGTGCCAGCAGTTCCGTTCCGAATGAGCAGTTCTTC	CASSSVPNEQFF
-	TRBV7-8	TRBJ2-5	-	TGTGCCAGCAGCTTAAATCCCGCGCAGGGAGAGACCCAGTACTTC	CASSLNPAQGETQYF
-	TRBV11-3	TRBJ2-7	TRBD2	TGTGCCAGCAGCTCCCCACTAGCGGGAGGGCGGGAGCAGTACTTC	CASSSPLAGGREQYF
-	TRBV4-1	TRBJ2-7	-	TGCGCCAGCAGCCAAGAGCTCCCAGGGAATTACTACGAGCAGTACTTC	CASSQELPGNYYEQYF
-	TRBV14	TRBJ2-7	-	TGTGCCAGCAGCCAAGATCTCCCCGAGCAGTACTTC	CASSQDLPEQYF
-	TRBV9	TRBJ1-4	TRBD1	TGTGCCAGCAGCGTAGGAGTGGGGACAGGGTATAATGAAAAACTGTTTTTT	CASSVGVGTGYNEKLFF
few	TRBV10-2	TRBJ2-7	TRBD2	TGCGCCAGCAGTGGACTAGCGGGGGACTACGAGCAGTACTTC	CASSGLAGDYEQYF
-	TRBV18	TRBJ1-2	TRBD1	TGTGCCAGCTCACCACCAGGGGACAGGGCTGGCTACACCTTC	CASSPPGDRAGYTF
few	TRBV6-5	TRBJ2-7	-	TGTGCCAGCAGTCCCCGACAGGACTCCTACGAGCAGTACTTC	CASSPRQDSYEQYF
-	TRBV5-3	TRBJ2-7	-	TGTGCCAGAAGCTTGTTGGCAGTTAACCACTACGAGCAGTACTTC	CARSLLAVNHYEQYF
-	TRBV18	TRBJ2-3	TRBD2	TGTGCCAGCTCAGCTCGGACTAGCGGTAGCACAGATACGCAGTATTTT	CASSARTSGSTDTQYF
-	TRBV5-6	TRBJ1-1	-	TGTGCCAGCAGCTTGTATGAAGCGGGGAGAGTTGAAGCTTTCTTT	CASSLYEAGRVEAFF
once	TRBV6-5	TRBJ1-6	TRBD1	TGTGCCAGCAGGGAACAGGGGTTGTATAATTCACCCCTCCACTTT	CASREQGLYNSPLHF
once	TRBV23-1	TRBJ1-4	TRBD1	TGCGCCAGCAGGACCCAGGGGGCTTGTAATGAAAAACTGTTTTTT	CASRTQGACNEKLFF
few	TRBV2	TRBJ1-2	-	TGTGCCAGCACGAACAGCCCTAACTATGGCTACACCTTC	CASTNSPNYGYTF
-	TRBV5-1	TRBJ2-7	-	TGCGCCAGCAGCCACGGGCGGGACAGATACGAGCAGTACTTC	CASSHGRDRYEQYF
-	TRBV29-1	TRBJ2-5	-	TGCAGCGTTGAAGATCTAAATATGAGAGGCCAAGAGACCCAGTACTTC	CSVEDLNMRGQETQYF
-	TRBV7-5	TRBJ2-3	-	TGTGCCAGAAGCTTACCCTGCGTTTCGAGTCGGGGCACAGATACGCAGTATTTT	CARSLPCVSSRGTDTQYF
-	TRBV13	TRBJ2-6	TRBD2	TGTGCCAGCAGCTTTAGCGGGAGTCCCCTCTCTGGGGCCAACGTCCTGACTTTC	CASSFSGSPLSGANVLTF
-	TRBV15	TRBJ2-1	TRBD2	TGTGCCACCAGCAGGTCAGGGCGGGGGTCCTACAATGAGCAGTTCTTC	CATSRSGRGSYNEQFF
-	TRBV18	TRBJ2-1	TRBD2	TGTGCCAGCTCACCTCCGGGACTAGCGGGACCTCAGTTCTTC	CASSPPGLAGPQFF
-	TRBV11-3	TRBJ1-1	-	TGTGCCAGCAGCCCGTACACAGGAACTGAAGCTTTCTTT	CASSPYTGTEAFF
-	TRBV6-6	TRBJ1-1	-	TGTGCCAGCAAAAACGGACTAACAGCTTTCTTT	CASKNGLTAFF
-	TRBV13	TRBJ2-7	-	TGTGCCAGCAGCTTAGGACAGGGTGTCTACGAGCAGTACTTC	CASSLGQGVYEQYF
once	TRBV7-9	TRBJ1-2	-	TGTGCCAGCAGCTTATCGTTACGAATCGGACAGATCGGGGAGGGCTACACCTTC	CASSLSLRIGQIGEGYTF
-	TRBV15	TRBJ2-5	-	TGTGCCACCAGAATCCCTGGCAGGGTCTTCCAAGAGACCCAGTACTTC	CATRIPGRVFQETQYF
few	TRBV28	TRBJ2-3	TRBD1	TGTGCCAGCAGTCTTGGCCAGGGGGCTGAAGATACGCAGTATTTT	CASSLGQGAEDTQYF
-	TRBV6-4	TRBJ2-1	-	TGTGCCAGCAGCGAGGGCACTAGCCCCAATGAGCAGTTCTTC	CASSEGTSPNEQFF
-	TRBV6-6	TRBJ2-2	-	TGTGCCAGCGGAAACGGACAGACCGGGGAGCTGTTTTTT	CASGNGQTGELFF
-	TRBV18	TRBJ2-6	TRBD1	TGTGCCAGCTCACTATCCCCCGGGACAGGGGGCGCATCAGGTGGGGCCAACGTCCTGACTTTC	CASSLSPGTGGASGGANVLTF
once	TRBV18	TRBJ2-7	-	TGTGCCAGCTTAACTTGGGCCTTCCCCCCCTACGAGCAGTACTTC	CASLTWAFPPYEQYF